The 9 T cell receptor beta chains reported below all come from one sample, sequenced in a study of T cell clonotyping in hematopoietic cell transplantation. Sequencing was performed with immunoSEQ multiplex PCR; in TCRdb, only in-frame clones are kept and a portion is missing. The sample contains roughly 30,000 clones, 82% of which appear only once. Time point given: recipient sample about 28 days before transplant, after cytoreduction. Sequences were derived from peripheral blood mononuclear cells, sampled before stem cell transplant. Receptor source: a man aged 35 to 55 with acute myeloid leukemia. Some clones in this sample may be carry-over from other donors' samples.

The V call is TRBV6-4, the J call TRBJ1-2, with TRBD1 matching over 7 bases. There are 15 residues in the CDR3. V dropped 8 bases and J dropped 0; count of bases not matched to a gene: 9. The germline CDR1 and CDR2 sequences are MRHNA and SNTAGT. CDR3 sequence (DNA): TGTGCCAGCTGTACAGCGGGACAGACTAACTATGGCTACACCTTC. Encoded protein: CASCTAGQTNYGYTF.

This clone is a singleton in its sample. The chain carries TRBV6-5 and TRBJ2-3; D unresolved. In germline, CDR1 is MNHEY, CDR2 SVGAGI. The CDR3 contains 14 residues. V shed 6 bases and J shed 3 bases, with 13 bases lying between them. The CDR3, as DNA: TGTGCCAGCAGCCCAACAGCACCAACAGATACGCAGTATTTT. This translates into CASSPTAPTDTQYF.

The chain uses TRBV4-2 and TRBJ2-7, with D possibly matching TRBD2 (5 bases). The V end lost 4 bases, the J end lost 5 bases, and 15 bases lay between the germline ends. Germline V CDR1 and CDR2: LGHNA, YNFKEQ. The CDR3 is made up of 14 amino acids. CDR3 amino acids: CASSLASSPHEQYF. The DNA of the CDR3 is TGTGCCAGCAGCCTAGCTAGCTCCCCCCACGAGCAGTACTTC.

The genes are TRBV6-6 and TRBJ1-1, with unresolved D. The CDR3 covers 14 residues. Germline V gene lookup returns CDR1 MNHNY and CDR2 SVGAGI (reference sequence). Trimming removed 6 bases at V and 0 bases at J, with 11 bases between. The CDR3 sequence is CASSFSDMNTEAFF. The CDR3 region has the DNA TGTGCCAGCAGCTTCAGTGACATGAACACTGAAGCTTTCTTT.

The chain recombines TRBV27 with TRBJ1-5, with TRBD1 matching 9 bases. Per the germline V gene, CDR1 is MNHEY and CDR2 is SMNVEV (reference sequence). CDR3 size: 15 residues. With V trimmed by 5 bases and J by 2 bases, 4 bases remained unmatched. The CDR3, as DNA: TGTGCCAGCAGTGAGACAGGGGGAGGCAATCAGCCCCAGCATTTT. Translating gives CASSETGGGNQPQHF.

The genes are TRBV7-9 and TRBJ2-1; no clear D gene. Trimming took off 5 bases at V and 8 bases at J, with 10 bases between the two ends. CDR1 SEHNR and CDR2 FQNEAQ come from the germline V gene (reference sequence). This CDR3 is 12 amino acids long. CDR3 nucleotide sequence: TGTGCCAGCAGCCCAAGGTACGATGAGCAGTTCTTC. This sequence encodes CASSPRYDEQFF.

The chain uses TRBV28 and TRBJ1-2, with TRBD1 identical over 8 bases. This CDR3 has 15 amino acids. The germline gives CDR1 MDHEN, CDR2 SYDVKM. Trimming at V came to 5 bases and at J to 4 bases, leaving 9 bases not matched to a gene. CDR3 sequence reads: CASSPRDRYRYGYTF. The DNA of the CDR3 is TGTGCCAGCAGTCCTCGGGACAGGTACCGCTATGGCTACACCTTC.

This CDR3 reads CASSLVSAYSYNEQFF. As DNA, the CDR3 is TGCGCCAGCAGCTTGGTCAGCGCCTACTCCTACAATGAGCAGTTCTTC. The rearrangement joins TRBV5-1 to TRBJ2-1; D gene unclear. This CDR3 has 16 amino acids. Per the germline V gene, CDR1 is SGHRS and CDR2 is YFSETQ. Trimming left V 0 bases short and J 0 bases short, with 10 bases between.

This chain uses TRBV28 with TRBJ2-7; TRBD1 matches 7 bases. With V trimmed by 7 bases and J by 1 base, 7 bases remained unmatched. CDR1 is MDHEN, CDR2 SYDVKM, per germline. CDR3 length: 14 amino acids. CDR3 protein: CASKTGTVSYEQYF. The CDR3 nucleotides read TGTGCCAGCAAAACCGGGACAGTATCCTACGAGCAGTACTTC.